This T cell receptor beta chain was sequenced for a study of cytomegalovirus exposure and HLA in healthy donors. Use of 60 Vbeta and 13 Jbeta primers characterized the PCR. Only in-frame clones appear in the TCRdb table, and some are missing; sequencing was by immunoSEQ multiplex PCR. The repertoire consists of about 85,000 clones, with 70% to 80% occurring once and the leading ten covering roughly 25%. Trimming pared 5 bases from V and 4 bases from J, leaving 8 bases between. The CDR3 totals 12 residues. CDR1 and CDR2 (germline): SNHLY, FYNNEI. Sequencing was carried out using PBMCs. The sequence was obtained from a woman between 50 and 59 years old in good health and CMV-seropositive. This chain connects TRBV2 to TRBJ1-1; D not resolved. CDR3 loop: CASSLPGTEAFF. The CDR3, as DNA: TGTGCCAGCAGTCTGCCGGGCACTGAAGCTTTCTTT.